This T cell receptor beta chain was sequenced for a study of blood T cell repertoires in COVID-19 (dated by TCRdb to the early 2020s). In terms of the full investigation: The collaborator samples originated in the United States, Italy and Spain and spanned the acute and convalescent phases of COVID-19. A de-identified subject ID, COVID-19 status, age in years and sex were almost always included in the sample metadata. Deeply sampled blood TCRbeta repertoires from subjects exposed to, actively infected with, or recovered from COVID-19 were included in the dataset. Samples came from the ongoing ImmuneRACE study (first 160 participants) plus 1,254 subjects from 6 global collaborators. The repertoires were made available in a free public database intended to serve as a resource for research on the immune response to SARS-CoV-2. The material from the prospective study consisted of cDNA or gDNA derived from T cells, B-cell-depleted T cells, or PBMCs. Where available, HLA class I and class II types were obtained from metadata supplied by the sample provider rather than from assay-based typing.

The collaborating institutions used their own protocols to collect whole blood in K2EDTA tubes. For TCRbeta analysis, collaborators shipped samples as frozen whole blood, isolated PBMCs, or DNA extracted from either of those sample types. The paper as a whole reports these results and caveats: How much clinical and demographic metadata was included differed by source and by participant, and the metadata was provided uncurated.

The immunoSEQ Assay, a bias-controlled multiplex PCR, was used to amplify TCRbeta CDR3 regions from genomic DNA. The authors' analysis ran thus. The number of nucleated cells in each sample was estimated by amplification of reference gene primers within the assay. Sequence reads were collapsed and filtered to measure the absolute abundance of every unique TCRbeta CDR3 rearrangement. For each sample, productive Simpson clonality was calculated as the square root of Simpson's diversity index across productive rearrangements. TCRdb carries this immuneACCESS record with in-frame sequences only. Its versions omit some clonotypes, under half of them owing to an unresolved V gene in the studies checked, with the rest unexplained. V and J calls and clone size are as listed in that table; D and trimming were resolved from the DNA. The sample includes 50,000 or so clones, with over 75% observed a single time. The ten largest clones take up around 5.1% of the sample.

Comment on this clone: The specificity of this receptor is unknown. No base quality information exists; no much larger clone differs at one position.

Counted from cysteine to phenylalanine, this CDR3 has 18 amino acids. Only CDR3 DNA is held: 54 bases, read in frame from base 1. Reading the germline V gene (reference sequence) gives CDR1 MNHEY and CDR2 SMNVEV. Trimming removed 3 bases from V and 7 bases from J; the gene matches leave 17 bases unexplained. The chain uses TRBV27 and TRBJ2-1; TRBD2 matches 8 bases in the middle. This receptor was obtained from a man in his forties with active COVID-19. The sample consisted of peripheral blood. The DNA sequence is given as TGTGCCAGCAGTTTCGTTTTTTACCCGGGAGGGCCGTATAATGAGCAGTTCTTC. Its product reads: CASSFVFYPGGPYNEQFF.